Here is one T cell receptor beta chain with its context. With V trimmed by 5 bases and J by 6 bases, 11 bases remained unmatched. Germline lookup yields CDR1 SGHVS and CDR2 FQNEAQ. There are 16 residues in the CDR3. This sample is part of a study of blood T cell repertoires in COVID-19. Study background: T cells, B-cell-depleted T cells, or PBMCs supplied cDNA or gDNA.

Produced via immunoSEQ multiplex PCR; TCRdb's table is partial and in-frame only. The profile shows some 85,000 clones, roughly 87% of them singletons. This receptor was obtained from a man aged 45-65 years with acute or convalescent COVID-19. The sequencing sample was made of peripheral blood. The rearrangement uses TRBV7-8 and TRBJ2-1; TRBD1 aligns across 9 bases. The CDR3 region has the DNA TGTGCCAGCAGCCCCCGCTGGGACAGGGTGGTCAATGAGCAGTTCTTC. Translated: CASSPRWDRVVNEQFF.